This TCR beta chain was recovered during a study of ipilimumab plus nivolumab after autologous stem cell transplantation. V lost 6 bases and J 7 bases, leaving 13 bases between the germline ends. Germline V gene lookup returns CDR1 PRHDT and CDR2 FYEKMQ (reference sequence). The CDR3 spans 13 residues. Generated by immunoSEQ multiplex PCR, the TCRdb table keeps only in-frame clones and is missing some. The repertoire holds about 9,400 clones, 60% to 70% seen once, with about 15% in the top ten. The sample here was PBMCs, taken in a trial of ipilimumab plus nivolumab as post-transplant consolidation. The origin of this receptor is a female donor with multiple myeloma. This chain connects TRBV13 to TRBJ2-1, with D possibly TRBD1 on 5 matching bases. CDR3 in amino acids: CASRTQGLNEQFF. Here the CDR3 DNA reads TGTGCCAGCAGAACTCAGGGTTTGAATGAGCAGTTCTTC.